Included here is one TCR beta chain sequence, with context. The repertoire was sequenced with immunoSEQ multiplex PCR; TCRdb's copy has only in-frame clones and lacks some. The repertoire holds 150,000 or so clones, 88% seen once, with 2.3% in the top ten. The sample comes from a study of blood T cell repertoires in COVID-19. Overall study context: PBMCs, B-cell-depleted T cells, or T cells provided the cDNA or gDNA that made up the material.

Trimming shortened V by 4 bases and J by 2 bases, and 11 bases separated the two germline ends. CDR1 and CDR2 (germline): LGHNA, YSLEER. The CDR3 has 14 amino acids. Sequencing was carried out using peripheral blood. This clonotype originated in a human donor in a cohort sampled during active COVID-19. The chain links TRBV4-3 to TRBJ1-1; tentatively, D is TRBD1 (6 bases). The DNA of the CDR3 is TGCGCCAGCAGCCCGGAACAGGGAAACACTGAAGCTTTCTTT. Protein: CASSPEQGNTEAFF.